The 30 T cell receptor beta chains below were found in one sample sequenced in a study of cytomegalovirus exposure and HLA in healthy donors. The primer mix had 60 Vbeta and 13 Jbeta primers. Measured with immunoSEQ multiplex PCR; TCRdb has only the in-frame clones, and not every one. The table lists about 110,000 clones, under 85% of them singletons. Sequencing was carried out using PBMCs. These receptors were taken from a man aged 35 to 55 in good health and CMV-seronegative.

The chain couples TRBV5-1 to TRBJ2-2, with TRBD2 as a possible D gene (7 bases). Germline V gene sequence: CDR1 SGHRS, CDR2 YFSETQ. This CDR3 is 18 amino acids long. V was trimmed by 3 bases and J by 7 bases, leaving 25 bases between them. In DNA form, the CDR3 reads TGCGCCAGCAGCTATCGGGGGGCGCGTTCGGTCGGCAACGGGGAGCTGTTTTTT. Translated: CASSYRGARSVGNGELFF.

This chain connects TRBV4-1 to TRBJ2-7, with no clear D. The CDR3 is 12 amino acids. Germline CDR1 and CDR2: MGHRA and YSYEKL. V was clipped by 0 bases and J by 3 bases, with 3 bases between them. CDR3 DNA: TGCGCCAGCAGCCAAGACTTCTACGAGCAGTACTTC. Translating it yields CASSQDFYEQYF.

This chain uses TRBV5-1 with TRBJ1-2; 7 bases map to TRBD1. Germline V CDR1 and CDR2: SGHRS, YFSETQ. The CDR3 sequence is 14 residues long. The V segment lost 4 bases and the J segment 6 bases; nucleotides outside the gene matches: 9. The CDR3 nucleotides are TGCGCCAGCAGCCCCCGGACAGGCGGTAATGGCTACACCTTC. It specifies CASSPRTGGNGYTF.

In this sample, this clone turned up a few times. This rearrangement joins TRBV4-1 to TRBJ1-5; D not certain. The ends were cut back, 2 bases at V and 7 bases at J, with 6 bases in the middle. Germline CDR1 is MGHRA and CDR2 is YSYEKL. CDR3 size: 12 residues. The DNA for the CDR3 is TGCGCCAGCAGCCAATTTGGCCAGCCCCAGCATTTT. Its protein is CASSQFGQPQHF.

The chain couples TRBV30 to TRBJ2-7, with 7 bases that match TRBD1. V lost 3 bases, J lost 4 bases, and 3 bases stayed unmatched. In germline, CDR1 is GTSNPN, CDR2 SVGIG (reference sequence). The CDR3 is 12 amino acids. The CDR3: CAWSTGEYEQYF. The CDR3 DNA is TGTGCCTGGAGCACAGGGGAGTACGAGCAGTACTTC. The full variable domain, rest sourced from reference TRBV30 and TRBJ2-7, is SQTIHQWPATLVQPVGSPLSLECTVEGTSNPNLYWYRQAAGRGLQLLFYSVGIGQISSEVPQNLSASRPQDRQFILSSKKLLLSDSGFYLCAWSTGEYEQYFGPGTRLTVT.

V gene TRBV7-9 combines with J gene TRBJ2-7; 8 nucleotides match TRBD1. Per germline, CDR1 SEHNR and CDR2 FQNEAQ (reference sequence). This CDR3 has 14 amino acids. Trimming cost V 4 bases and J 2 bases; bases outside gene matches: 4. CDR3 loop: CASSSGQAAYEQYF. DNA of the CDR3: TGTGCCAGCAGCTCGGGACAGGCAGCCTACGAGCAGTACTTC.

The gene calls are TRBV19 and TRBJ2-2, with a tentative D call TRBD1 (6 bases). The CDR3 sequence is 15 residues long. The germline V and J ends were trimmed by 2 bases and 1 base, with 8 bases remaining between them. Germline V gene lookup returns CDR1 LNHDA and CDR2 SQIVND (reference sequence). DNA for the CDR3: TGTGCCAGTAGTATATCCAGGGGGAACACCGGGGAGCTGTTTTTT. Residues: CASSISRGNTGELFF.

The chain recombines TRBV29-1 with TRBJ2-5, with 8 bases aligning to TRBD1. J was trimmed by 5 bases and V by 4 bases; bases with no gene match: 0. The CDR3 length is 11 residues. The germline gives CDR1 SQVTM, CDR2 ANQGSEA. CDR3: CSVGQGETQYF. CDR3 coding DNA: TGCAGCGTTGGACAGGGGGAGACCCAGTACTTC.

The rearrangement links TRBV27 to TRBJ2-5; the match to TRBD2 covers 8 bases. The CDR3 is 15 amino acids. Germline loops: CDR1 MNHEY, CDR2 SMNVEV (reference sequence). V lost 11 bases to trimming and J lost 7 bases; unmatched junction nucleotides: 18. The DNA for the CDR3 is TGTGCCTCCTCCGGAGGCGGGGGGCCGTCAGGGACCCAGTACTTC. As protein: CASSGGGGPSGTQYF.

The V and J genes are TRBV7-3 and TRBJ2-3; the match to TRBD2 covers 8 bases. The trim removed 8 bases at V and 3 bases at J, leaving 10 bases unmatched. The CDR3 is 15 residues long. Germline CDR1 and CDR2: SGHTA and FQGTGA. The CDR3 coding sequence is TGTGCCAGCGCCCGGGGAGCGGGGGATACAGATACGCAGTATTTT. This gives the protein CASARGAGDTDTQYF.

This chain uses TRBV27 with TRBJ1-1; D is undetermined. CDR1 and CDR2 from the germline V gene are MNHEY and SMNVEV (reference sequence). V shed 7 bases and J shed 1 base, with 10 bases lying between them. This CDR3 has 13 residues. The CDR3 bases are TGTGCCAGCAAGGAGCTCGCGAACACTGAAGCTTTCTTT. Translation gives CASKELANTEAFF.

The gene calls are TRBV6-1 and TRBJ1-1; 10 bases match TRBD1. Germline loops: CDR1 MNHNS, CDR2 SASEGT. Trimming took 4 bases from V and 5 from J; bases not matched to a gene: 7. The CDR3 consists of 15 residues. CDR3 protein: CASSGQGARGTEAFF. DNA of the CDR3: TGTGCCAGCAGTGGACAGGGGGCGCGAGGAACTGAAGCTTTCTTT.

The V gene is TRBV30, the J gene TRBJ1-4; 7 bases agree with TRBD1. CDR1 and CDR2 from the germline V gene are GTSNPN and SVGIG (reference sequence). The CDR3 length is 14 residues. V was pared by 2 bases and J by 7 bases, with 7 bases of the junction left unmatched. The CDR3 sequence is CAWSSFAGGEKLFF. The CDR3 DNA reads TGTGCCTGGAGTTCGTTCGCAGGGGGTGAAAAACTGTTTTTT.

The chain is built from TRBV5-3 and TRBJ1-1; no reliable D call. TRBV5-3 is assigned to the ORF class and has an uncertain function. Trimming took off 4 bases at V and 3 bases at J, with 16 bases between the two ends. The CDR3 has 15 amino acids. CDR3 amino acids: CARSLRAPGDTEAFF. Here the CDR3 DNA reads TGTGCCAGAAGCCTCCGGGCCCCCGGGGACACTGAAGCTTTCTTT.

The J gene is TRBJ2-3, the V gene TRBV7-2; a possible D gene is TRBD2 (5 bases). Germline V lookup: CDR1 SGHTA, CDR2 FQGNSA. The CDR3 extends over 12 amino acids. V shed 3 bases and J shed 6 bases, with 7 bases lying between them. CDR3 amino acids: CASSFPGDTQYF. CDR3 nucleotide sequence: TGTGCCAGCAGCTTTCCGGGGGATACGCAGTATTTT.

This chain connects TRBV9 to TRBJ1-3, with no clear D. The V end lost 3 bases, the J end lost 4 bases, and 14 bases lay between the germline ends. The CDR3 runs 15 residues. Germline V lookup: CDR1 SGDLS, CDR2 YYNGEE. CDR3 loop: CASSAGGLPGNTIYF. As DNA, the CDR3 is TGTGCCAGCAGCGCTGGCGGGCTACCGGGAAACACCATATATTTT.

Here the CDR3 DNA reads TGTGCCAGCAGCCGGGGGTCTACCAATCAGCCCCAGCATTTT. Translating gives CASSRGSTNQPQHF. The chain recombines TRBV7-9 with TRBJ1-5; a weak D match, TRBD1 (5 bases). Trimming removed 5 bases from V and 3 bases from J, with 11 bases in between. Germline CDR1 and CDR2: SEHNR and FQNEAQ (reference sequence). The CDR3 extends over 14 amino acids.

V is TRBV27 and J is TRBJ2-3; no definite D call. V was cut by 5 bases and J by 2 bases, with 11 bases left in between. Germline loops: CDR1 MNHEY, CDR2 SMNVEV (reference sequence). The CDR3 consists of 14 residues. CDR3 sequence reads: CASSPTGPTDTQYF. The CDR3 region has the DNA TGTGCCAGCAGTCCGACTGGTCCCACAGATACGCAGTATTTT.

The CDR3 loop reads CASSSPTGGQETQYF. In nucleotides, the CDR3 is TGTGCCAGCAGTTCCCCAACAGGGGGGCAAGAGACCCAGTACTTC. The V call is TRBV28, the J call TRBJ2-5; TRBD1 agrees at 8 bases. From germline, CDR1 is MDHEN and CDR2 SYDVKM. V dropped 4 bases and J dropped 2; count of bases not matched to a gene: 6. The CDR3 loop spans 15 amino acids.

V gene TRBV6-5 combines with J gene TRBJ1-2, with TRBD1 matching over 8 bases. Germline loops: CDR1 MNHEY, CDR2 SVGAGI. The CDR3 contains 14 residues. The V segment lost 0 bases and the J segment 8 bases; nucleotides outside the gene matches: 5. CDR3 in DNA: TGTGCCAGCAGTTACTCGACAGGGGCCAAGGGCTACACCTTC. As protein: CASSYSTGAKGYTF.

V is TRBV7-8 and J is TRBJ1-6; weak D call: TRBD1 (6 bases). Germline V CDR1 and CDR2: SGHVS, FQNEAQ. Between the trimmed V and J ends, which lost 5 bases and 10 bases, there was a span of 15 bases. This CDR3 region has 14 residues. DNA for the CDR3: TGTGCCAGCAGCGAGTATGAGGGGGTCTCACCCCTCCACTTT. Its protein is CASSEYEGVSPLHF.

Here the CDR3 DNA reads TGTGCCAGCAGTGAAGCCCACCATACCGGGACAGGGGCCCTGCCCCAGCATTTT. It yields the protein CASSEAHHTGTGALPQHF. V and J are TRBV6-1 and TRBJ1-5, with 10 bases aligning to TRBD1. This CDR3 has 18 amino acids. V lost 0 bases, J lost 9 bases, and 14 bases stayed unmatched. Per germline, CDR1 MNHNS and CDR2 SASEGT.

The J gene is TRBJ2-5, the V gene TRBV7-3, with D maybe TRBD1 (7 bases). Germline CDR1 SGHTA, CDR2 FQGTGA. The CDR3 runs 15 residues. V lost 1 base and J lost 7, with 16 bases in between. The chain's CDR3 is CASSLNGQGGATQYF. CDR3 nucleotide sequence: TGTGCCAGCAGCTTAAACGGCCAGGGGGGAGCGACCCAGTACTTC. The whole variable domain, remainder taken from reference TRBV7-3 and TRBJ2-5, is GAGVSQTPSNKVTEKGKYVELRCDPISGHTALYWYRQSLGQGPEFLIYFQGTGAADDSGLPNDRFFAVRPEGSVSTLKIQRTERGDSAVYLCASSLNGQGGATQYFGPGTRLLVL.

This chain connects TRBV2 to TRBJ1-5, with unresolved D. Germline V CDR1 and CDR2: SNHLY, FYNNEI. Between the trimmed V and J ends, which lost 6 bases and 0 bases, there was a span of 9 bases. This CDR3 region has 14 residues. CDR3 in DNA: TGTGCCAGCAGGAAGGAGTATAGCAATCAGCCCCAGCATTTT. This gives the protein CASRKEYSNQPQHF.

The chain carries TRBV6-5 and TRBJ1-5; 7 nucleotides agree with TRBD1. V gave up 5 bases and J gave up 2 bases; unmatched junction bases: 3. The CDR3 has 14 amino acids. Germline CDR1 and CDR2: MNHEY and SVGAGI. The CDR3 loop is CASSEDRGNQPQHF. CDR3 coding DNA: TGTGCCAGCAGTGAAGACAGGGGCAATCAGCCCCAGCATTTT.

The rearrangement links TRBV5-6 to TRBJ1-5; TRBD1 aligns across 9 bases. Unmatched junction bases numbered 3, after V lost 0 bases and J lost 5 bases. The CDR3 loop spans 15 amino acids. CDR1 and CDR2 (germline): SGHDT, YYEEEE. This CDR3 reads CASSLGDREYQPQHF. The DNA of the CDR3 is TGTGCCAGCAGCTTGGGGGACAGGGAGTATCAGCCCCAGCATTTT.

J is TRBJ2-4 and V is TRBV29-1; no clear D. V dropped 1 base and J dropped 3 bases, with 10 bases sitting between them. The CDR3 totals 14 residues. The V gene's germline CDR1 is SQVTM and CDR2 ANQGSEA. CDR3 sequence reads: CSVEGLGSKNIQYF. The CDR3 bases are TGCAGCGTTGAAGGTCTGGGCAGCAAAAACATTCAGTACTTC.

This clone was counted a few times. The chain couples TRBV28 to TRBJ1-6; D gene ambiguous. The V gene's germline CDR1 is MDHEN and CDR2 SYDVKM. V dropped 1 base and J dropped 9 bases, with 10 bases sitting between them. CDR3 size: 14 residues. The CDR3 here is CASSLSGVGSPLHF. The CDR3 nucleotides are TGTGCCAGCAGTTTATCCGGGGTTGGTTCACCCCTCCACTTT. Variable domain in full (rest from reference TRBV28 and TRBJ1-6): DVKVTQSSRYLVKRTGEKVFLECVQDMDHENMFWYRQDPGLGLRLIYFSYDVKMKEKGDIPEGYSVSREKKERFSLILESASTNQTSMYLCASSLSGVGSPLHFGNGTRLTVT.

The chain links TRBV19 to TRBJ2-3; 8 nucleotides agree with TRBD1. This CDR3 spans 14 amino acids. The trim removed 6 bases at V and 3 bases at J, leaving 5 bases unmatched. Germline lookup yields CDR1 LNHDA and CDR2 SQIVND (reference sequence). The CDR3 spells CASSQGAGTDTQYF. DNA of the CDR3: TGTGCCAGTAGCCAGGGGGCTGGGACAGATACGCAGTATTTT.

This clone was counted between two and nine times. The rearrangement links TRBV7-9 to TRBJ2-2, with 7 bases lining up with TRBD2. Germline trimming cut 0 bases from V and 3 bases from J; bases unmatched to any gene: 7. Germline CDR1 reads SEHNR; CDR2 reads FQNEAQ (reference sequence). The CDR3 length is 17 residues. The chain's CDR3 is CASSLAGQRDYTGELFF. For the CDR3, the DNA is TGTGCCAGCAGCTTAGCGGGGCAGCGGGATTACACCGGGGAGCTGTTTTTT.